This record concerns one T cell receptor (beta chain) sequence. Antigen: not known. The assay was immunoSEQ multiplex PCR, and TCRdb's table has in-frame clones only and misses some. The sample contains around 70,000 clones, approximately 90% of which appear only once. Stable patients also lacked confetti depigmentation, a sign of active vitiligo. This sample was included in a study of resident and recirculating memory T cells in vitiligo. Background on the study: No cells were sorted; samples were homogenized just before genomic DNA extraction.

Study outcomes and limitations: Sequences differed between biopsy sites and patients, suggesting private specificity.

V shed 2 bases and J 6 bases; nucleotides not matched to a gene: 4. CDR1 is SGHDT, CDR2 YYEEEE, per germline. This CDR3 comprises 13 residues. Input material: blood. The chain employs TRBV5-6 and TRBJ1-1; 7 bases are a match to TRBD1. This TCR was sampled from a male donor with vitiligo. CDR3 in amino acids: CASSLDRVPEAFF. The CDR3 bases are TGTGCCAGCAGCTTAGACAGGGTGCCTGAAGCTTTCTTT.